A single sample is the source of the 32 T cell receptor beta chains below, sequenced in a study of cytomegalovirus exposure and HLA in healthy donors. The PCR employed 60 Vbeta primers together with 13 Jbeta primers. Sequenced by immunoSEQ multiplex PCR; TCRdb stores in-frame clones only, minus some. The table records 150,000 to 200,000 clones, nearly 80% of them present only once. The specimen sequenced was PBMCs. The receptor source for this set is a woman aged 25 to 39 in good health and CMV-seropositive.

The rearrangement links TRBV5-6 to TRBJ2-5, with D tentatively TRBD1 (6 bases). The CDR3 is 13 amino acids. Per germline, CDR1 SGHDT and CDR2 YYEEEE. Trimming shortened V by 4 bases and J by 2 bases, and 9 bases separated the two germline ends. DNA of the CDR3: TGTGCCAGCAGCCTCGGGACACAAGAGACCCAGTACTTC. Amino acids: CASSLGTQETQYF.

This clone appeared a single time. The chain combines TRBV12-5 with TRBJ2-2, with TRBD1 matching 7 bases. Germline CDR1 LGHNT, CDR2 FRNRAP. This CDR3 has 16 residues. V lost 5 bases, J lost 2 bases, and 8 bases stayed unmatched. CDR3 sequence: CASGTGTEHNTGELFF. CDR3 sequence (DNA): TGTGCTAGTGGTACAGGGACAGAACACAACACCGGGGAGCTGTTTTTT.

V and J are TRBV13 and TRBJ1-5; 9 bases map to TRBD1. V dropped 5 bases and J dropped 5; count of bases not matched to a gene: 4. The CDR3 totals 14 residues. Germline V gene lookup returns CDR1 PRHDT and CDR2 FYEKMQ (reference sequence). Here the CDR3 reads CASSQGQGDQPQHF. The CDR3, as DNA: TGTGCCAGCAGCCAGGGACAGGGAGATCAGCCCCAGCATTTT.

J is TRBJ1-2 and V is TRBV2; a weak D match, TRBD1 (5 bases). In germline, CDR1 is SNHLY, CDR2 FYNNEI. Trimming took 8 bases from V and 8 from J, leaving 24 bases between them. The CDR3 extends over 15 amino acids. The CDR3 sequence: CASGGVGVRMGGYTF. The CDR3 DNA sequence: TGTGCCAGCGGGGGGGTGGGAGTCCGGATGGGGGGCTACACCTTC.

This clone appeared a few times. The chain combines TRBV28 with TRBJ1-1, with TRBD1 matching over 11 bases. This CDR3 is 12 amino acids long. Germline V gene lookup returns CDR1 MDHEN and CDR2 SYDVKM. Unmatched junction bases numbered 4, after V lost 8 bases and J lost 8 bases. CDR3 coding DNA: TGTGCCAGCGGACAGGGGGCATTAGAAGCTTTCTTT. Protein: CASGQGALEAFF.

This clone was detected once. CDR3 region: CASSRGLEVYNEQFF. CDR3 DNA sequence: TGTGCCAGCAGCCGGGGACTAGAGGTCTATAATGAGCAGTTCTTC. The chain is built from TRBV9 and TRBJ2-1; 8 positions match TRBD2. This CDR3 is built from 15 residues. The J segment lost 7 bases and the V segment lost 4 bases, leaving 10 bases of the junction unmatched. Germline CDR1 reads SGDLS; CDR2 reads YYNGEE.

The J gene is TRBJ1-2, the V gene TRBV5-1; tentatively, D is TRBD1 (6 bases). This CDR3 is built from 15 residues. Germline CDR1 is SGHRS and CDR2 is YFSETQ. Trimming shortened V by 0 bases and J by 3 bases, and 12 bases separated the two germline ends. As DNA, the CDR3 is TGCGCCAGCAGCTTGGCCGTGGCAGGGGACTATGGCTACACCTTC. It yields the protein CASSLAVAGDYGYTF.

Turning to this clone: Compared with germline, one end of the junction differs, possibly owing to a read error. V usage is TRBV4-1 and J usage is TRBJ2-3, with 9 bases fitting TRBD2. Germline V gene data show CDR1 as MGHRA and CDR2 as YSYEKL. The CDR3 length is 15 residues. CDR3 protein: CASNQAGGASDTQYF. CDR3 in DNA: TGCGCCAGCAACCAAGCGGGGGGCGCCTCAGATACGCAGTATTTT.

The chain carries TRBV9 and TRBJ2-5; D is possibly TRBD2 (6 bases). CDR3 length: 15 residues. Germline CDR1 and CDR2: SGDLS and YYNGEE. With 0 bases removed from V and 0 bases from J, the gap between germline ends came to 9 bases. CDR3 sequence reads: CASSVGGRYQETQYF. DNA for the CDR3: TGTGCCAGCAGCGTAGGTGGGAGGTACCAAGAGACCCAGTACTTC.

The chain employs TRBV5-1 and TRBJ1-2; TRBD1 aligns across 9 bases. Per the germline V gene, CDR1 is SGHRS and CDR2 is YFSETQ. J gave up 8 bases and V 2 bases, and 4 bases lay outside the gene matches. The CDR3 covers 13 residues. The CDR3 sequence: CASSFGTGKGYTF. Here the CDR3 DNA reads TGCGCCAGCAGCTTCGGGACAGGGAAAGGCTACACCTTC.

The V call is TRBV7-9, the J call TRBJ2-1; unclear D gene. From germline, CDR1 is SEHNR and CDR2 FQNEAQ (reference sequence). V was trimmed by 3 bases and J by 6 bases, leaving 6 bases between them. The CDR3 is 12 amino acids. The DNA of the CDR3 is TGTGCCAGCAGCTTCGCGGTCAATGAGCAGTTCTTC. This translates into CASSFAVNEQFF.

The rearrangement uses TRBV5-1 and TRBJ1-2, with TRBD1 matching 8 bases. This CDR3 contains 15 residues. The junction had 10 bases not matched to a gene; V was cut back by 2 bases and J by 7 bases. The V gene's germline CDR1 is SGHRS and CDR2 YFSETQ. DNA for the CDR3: TGCGCCAGCAGCTTCCTCAGGGGGCTGGATAGTGGCTACACCTTC. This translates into CASSFLRGLDSGYTF.

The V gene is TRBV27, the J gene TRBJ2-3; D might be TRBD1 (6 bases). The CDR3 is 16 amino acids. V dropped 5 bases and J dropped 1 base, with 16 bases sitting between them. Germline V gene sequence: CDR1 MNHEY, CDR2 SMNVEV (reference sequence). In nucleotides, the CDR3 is TGTGCCAGCAGTCCGCTGACAGGATACGGCACAGATACGCAGTATTTT. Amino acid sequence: CASSPLTGYGTDTQYF.

CDR3: CASSLGAGGFKNEQFF. The CDR3 DNA reads as TGCGCCAGCAGCTTGGGGGCAGGGGGCTTTAAGAATGAGCAGTTCTTC. The chain employs TRBV5-1 and TRBJ2-1; 8 nucleotides match TRBD1. The CDR3 extends over 16 amino acids. The V segment lost 0 bases and the J segment 7 bases; nucleotides outside the gene matches: 9. Germline loops: CDR1 SGHRS, CDR2 YFSETQ.

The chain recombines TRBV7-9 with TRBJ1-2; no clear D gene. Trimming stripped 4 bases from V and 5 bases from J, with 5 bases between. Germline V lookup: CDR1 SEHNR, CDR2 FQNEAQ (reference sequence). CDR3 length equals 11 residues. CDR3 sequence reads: CASSSGYGYTF. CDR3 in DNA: TGTGCCAGCAGCTCAGGATATGGCTACACCTTC. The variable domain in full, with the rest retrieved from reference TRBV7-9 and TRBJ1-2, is DTGVSQNPRHKITKRGQNVTFRCDPISEHNRLYWYRQTLGQGPEFLTYFQNEAQLEKSRLLSDRFSAERPKGSFSTLEIQRTEQGDSAMYLCASSSGYGYTFGSGTRLTVV.

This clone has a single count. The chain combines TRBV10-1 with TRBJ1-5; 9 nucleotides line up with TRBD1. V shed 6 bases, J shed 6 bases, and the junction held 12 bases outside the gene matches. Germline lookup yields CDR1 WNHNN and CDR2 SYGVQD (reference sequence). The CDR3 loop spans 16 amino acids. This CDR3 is CASSHSHGQGSQPQHF. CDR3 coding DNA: TGCGCCAGCAGCCATTCCCACGGACAGGGGAGTCAGCCCCAGCATTTT.

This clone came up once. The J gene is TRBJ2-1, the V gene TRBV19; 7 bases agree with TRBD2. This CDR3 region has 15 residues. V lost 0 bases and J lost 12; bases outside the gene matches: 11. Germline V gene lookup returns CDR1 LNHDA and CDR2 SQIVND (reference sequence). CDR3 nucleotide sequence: TGTGCCAGTAGTATAGAGTCGACAGCGGGACTCGGGCAGTTCTTC. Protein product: CASSIESTAGLGQFF.

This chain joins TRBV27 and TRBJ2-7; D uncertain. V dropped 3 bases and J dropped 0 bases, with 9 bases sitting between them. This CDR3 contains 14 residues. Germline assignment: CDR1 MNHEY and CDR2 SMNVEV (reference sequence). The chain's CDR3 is CASSFSLSSYEQYF. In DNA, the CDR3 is TGTGCCAGCAGTTTCTCTTTGAGCTCCTACGAGCAGTACTTC.

Here the CDR3 DNA reads TGTGCCAGCAGTTTCCTCTCGACAGGACGAGTTGGCAATCAGCCCCAGCATTTT. As protein: CASSFLSTGRVGNQPQHF. The chain combines TRBV27 with TRBJ1-5; the D gene is possibly TRBD1 (6 bases). The V end was cut by 3 bases, the J end by 2 bases, with 20 bases between. This CDR3 region has 18 residues. In germline, CDR1 is MNHEY, CDR2 SMNVEV (reference sequence).

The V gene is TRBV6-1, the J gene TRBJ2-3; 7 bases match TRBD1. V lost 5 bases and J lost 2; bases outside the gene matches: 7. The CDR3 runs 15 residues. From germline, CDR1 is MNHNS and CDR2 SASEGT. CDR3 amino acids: CASSRTGAVTDTQYF. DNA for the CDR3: TGTGCCAGCAGTCGAACAGGGGCTGTCACAGATACGCAGTATTTT.

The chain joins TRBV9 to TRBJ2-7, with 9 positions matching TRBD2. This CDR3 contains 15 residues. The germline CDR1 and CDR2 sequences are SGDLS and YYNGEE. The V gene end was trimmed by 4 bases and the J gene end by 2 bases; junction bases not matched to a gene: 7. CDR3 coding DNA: TGTGCCAGCAGCCAAAGCGGGGGGCTACCCTACGAGCAGTACTTC. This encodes CASSQSGGLPYEQYF.

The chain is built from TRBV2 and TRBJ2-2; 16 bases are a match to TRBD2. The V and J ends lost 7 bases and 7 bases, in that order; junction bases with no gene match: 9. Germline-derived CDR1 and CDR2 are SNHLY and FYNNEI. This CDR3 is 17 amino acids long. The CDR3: CASIRGLAGGPNGELFF. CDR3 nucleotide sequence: TGTGCCAGCATTCGGGGACTAGCGGGAGGGCCGAACGGGGAGCTGTTTTTT. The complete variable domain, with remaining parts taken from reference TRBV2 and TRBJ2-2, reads EPEVTQTPSHQVTQMGQEVILRCVPISNHLYFYWYRQILGQKVEFLVSFYNNEISEKSEIFDDQFSVERPDGSNFTLKIRSTKLEDSAMYFCASIRGLAGGPNGELFFGEGSRLTVL.

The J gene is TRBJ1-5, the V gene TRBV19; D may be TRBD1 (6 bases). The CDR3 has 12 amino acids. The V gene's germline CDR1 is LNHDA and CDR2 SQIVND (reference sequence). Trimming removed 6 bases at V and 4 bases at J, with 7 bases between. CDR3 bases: TGTGCCAGTAGAGGGGGAAATCAGCCCCAGCATTTT. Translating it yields CASRGGNQPQHF.

CDR3 sequence reads: CASSHTGDGGANVLTF. CDR3 DNA sequence: TGTGCCAGCAGCCATACCGGGGATGGAGGGGCCAACGTCCTGACTTTC. The chain uses TRBV13 and TRBJ2-6; TRBD2 is a possible D gene (5 bases). Trimming cost V 5 bases and J 4 bases, with 15 bases left between them. CDR1 and CDR2 from the germline V gene are PRHDT and FYEKMQ (reference sequence). This CDR3 spans 16 amino acids. Supplemented by reference TRBV13 and TRBJ2-6, the full variable domain reads AAGVIQSPRHLIKEKRETATLKCYPIPRHDTVYWYQQGPGQDPQFLISFYEKMQSDKGSIPDRFSAQQFSDYHSELNMSSLELGDSALYFCASSHTGDGGANVLTFGAGSRLTVL.

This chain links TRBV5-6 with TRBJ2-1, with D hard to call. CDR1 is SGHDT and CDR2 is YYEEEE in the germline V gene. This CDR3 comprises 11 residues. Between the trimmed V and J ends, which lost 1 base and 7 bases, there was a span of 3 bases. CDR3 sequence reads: CASSLLNEQFF. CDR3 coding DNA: TGTGCCAGCAGCTTGTTAAATGAGCAGTTCTTC.

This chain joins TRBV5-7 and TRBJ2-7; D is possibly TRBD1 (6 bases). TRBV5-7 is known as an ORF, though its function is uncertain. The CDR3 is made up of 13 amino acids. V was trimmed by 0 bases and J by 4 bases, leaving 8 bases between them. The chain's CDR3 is CASSLDRVYEQYF. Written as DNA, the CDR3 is TGTGCCAGCAGCTTGGACAGGGTGTACGAGCAGTACTTC.

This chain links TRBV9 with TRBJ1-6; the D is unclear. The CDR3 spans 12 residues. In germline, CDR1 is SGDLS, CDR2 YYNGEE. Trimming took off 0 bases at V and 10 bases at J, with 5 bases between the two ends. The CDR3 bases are TGTGCCAGCAGCGTAGGAGGCTCACCCCTCCACTTT. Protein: CASSVGGSPLHF.

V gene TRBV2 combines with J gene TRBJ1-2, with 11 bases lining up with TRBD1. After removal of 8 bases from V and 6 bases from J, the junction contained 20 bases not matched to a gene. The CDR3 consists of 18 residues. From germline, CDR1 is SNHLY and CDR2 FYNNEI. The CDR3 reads CASPAPRTGGVTFNGYTF. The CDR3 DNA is TGTGCCAGCCCCGCCCCACGGACAGGGGGCGTCACCTTTAATGGCTACACCTTC.

DNA of the CDR3: TGTGCTAGTGGAAAAACGACAGGCCAAGCTTTCTTT. It is translated as CASGKTTGQAFF. The chain carries TRBV12-5 and TRBJ1-1; a possible D gene is TRBD1 (6 bases). V was shortened by 6 bases and J by 9 bases, with 14 bases between the two germline ends. Germline V lookup: CDR1 LGHNT, CDR2 FRNRAP. The CDR3 sequence is 12 residues long.

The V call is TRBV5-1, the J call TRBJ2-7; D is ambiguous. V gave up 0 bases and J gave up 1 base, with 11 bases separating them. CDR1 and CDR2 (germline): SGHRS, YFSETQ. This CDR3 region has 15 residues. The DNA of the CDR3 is TGCGCCAGCAGCTTGGGGTACAGTCGGTCCTACGAGCAGTACTTC. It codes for CASSLGYSRSYEQYF. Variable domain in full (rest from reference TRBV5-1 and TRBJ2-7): KAGVTQTPRYLIKTRGQQVTLSCSPISGHRSVSWYQQTPGQGLQFLFEYFSETQRNKGNFPGRFSGRQFSNSRSEMNVSTLELGDSALYLCASSLGYSRSYEQYFGPGTRLTVT.

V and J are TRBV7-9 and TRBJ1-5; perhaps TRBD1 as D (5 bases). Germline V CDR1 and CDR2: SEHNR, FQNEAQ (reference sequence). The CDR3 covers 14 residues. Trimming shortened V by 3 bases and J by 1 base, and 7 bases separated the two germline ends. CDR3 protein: CASSFTGSNQPQHF. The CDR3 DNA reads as TGTGCCAGCAGCTTCACAGGCAGCAATCAGCCCCAGCATTTT.

CDR3 nucleotide sequence: TGTGCCTCCCACGGGTATGAAGCTTTCTTT. Protein: CASHGYEAFF. The rearrangement links TRBV28 to TRBJ1-1; no reliable D call. Germline loops: CDR1 MDHEN, CDR2 SYDVKM. This CDR3 has 10 amino acids. V was shortened by 11 bases and J by 7 bases, with 11 bases between the two germline ends.